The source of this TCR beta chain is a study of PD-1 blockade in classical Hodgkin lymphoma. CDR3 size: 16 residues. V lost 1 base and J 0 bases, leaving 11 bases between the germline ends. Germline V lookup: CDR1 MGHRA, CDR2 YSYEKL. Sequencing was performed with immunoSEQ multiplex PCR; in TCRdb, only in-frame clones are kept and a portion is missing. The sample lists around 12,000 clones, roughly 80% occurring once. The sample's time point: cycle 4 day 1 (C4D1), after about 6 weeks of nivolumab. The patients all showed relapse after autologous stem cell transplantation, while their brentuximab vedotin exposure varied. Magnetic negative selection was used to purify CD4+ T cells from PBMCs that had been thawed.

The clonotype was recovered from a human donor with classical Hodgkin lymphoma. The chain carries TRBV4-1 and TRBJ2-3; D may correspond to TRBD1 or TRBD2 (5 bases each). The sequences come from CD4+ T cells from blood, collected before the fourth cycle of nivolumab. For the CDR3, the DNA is TGCGCCAGCAGCCAAGGGTGGGGGAAGAGCACAGATACGCAGTATTTT. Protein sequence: CASSQGWGKSTDTQYF.